This T cell receptor beta chain was obtained from a study of cytomegalovirus exposure and HLA in healthy donors. Vbeta (60) and Jbeta (13) primers were used in the PCR. The protocol was immunoSEQ multiplex PCR, while the TCRdb copy is restricted to in-frame clones and leaves out a portion. The data show 150,000 to 200,000 clones, around 86% seen once. A single count supports this clone. CDR3 length equals 19 residues. The V and J ends lost 3 bases and 2 bases, in that order; junction bases with no gene match: 10. Germline lookup yields CDR1 KGHSH and CDR2 LQKENI. Sequenced input: PBMCs. This TCR came from a man in his fifties or sixties in good health and CMV-seropositive. This chain connects TRBV18 to TRBJ2-6, with 10 bases identical to TRBD2. The DNA of the CDR3 is TGTGCCAGCTCACCCCTCGGTCTAGCGGGAGTACCTGGGGCCAACGTCCTGACTTTC. This gives the protein CASSPLGLAGVPGANVLTF.